Below, 19 T cell receptor beta chains from the same sample are listed, as sequenced in a study of CD8+ T cells in alopecia areata. Reverse transcribed after extraction, RNA yielded cDNA as the sequencing template. Data came from immunoSEQ multiplex PCR; TCRdb stores just in-frame clones and leaves some out. The data contain approximately 99,000 clones, over 55% of them singletons. Material for sequencing was NKG2D-low CD8+ T cells sorted from blood. These receptors were taken from a human donor with alopecia areata.

The chain uses TRBV6-6 and TRBJ2-7; D possibly corresponds to TRBD2 (6 bases). CDR3 size: 14 residues. Germline-derived CDR1 and CDR2 are MNHNY and SVGAGI (reference sequence). V was pared by 6 bases and J by 7 bases, with 19 bases between. The CDR3 coding sequence is TGTGCCAGCAGCCCCCGAGGCGGGACGGGTGAGCAGTACTTC. This gives the protein CASSPRGGTGEQYF.

This clone was seen a handful of times. This sequence joins TRBV7-8 and TRBJ1-2, with a weak D call TRBD1 (6 bases). Germline-derived CDR1 and CDR2 are SGHVS and FQNEAQ. V shed 0 bases and J shed 3 bases, with 14 bases lying between them. This CDR3 comprises 16 residues. The CDR3 nucleotides are TGTGCCAGCAGCTTAGCGAGGGCAGGGGAAGACTATGGCTACACCTTC. This codes for CASSLARAGEDYGYTF.

This chain uses TRBV13 with TRBJ1-1; the D gene is possibly TRBD1 (5 bases). From germline, CDR1 is PRHDT and CDR2 FYEKMQ (reference sequence). The CDR3 contains 14 residues. V gave up 4 bases and J gave up 1 base, with 10 bases separating them. CDR3 DNA sequence: TGTGCCAGCAGCTACCGACAGCGGAACACTGAAGCTTTCTTT. This sequence encodes CASSYRQRNTEAFF.

V usage is TRBV5-1 and J usage is TRBJ2-7; the D call may be TRBD1 or TRBD2 (6 bases each). Germline CDR1 SGHRS, CDR2 YFSETQ. CDR3 size: 16 residues. Trimming took off 0 bases at V and 6 bases at J, with 19 bases between the two ends. The CDR3 DNA sequence: TGCGCCAGCAGCTTGGTTCCGGGGGCGTCTTCTCGCGAGCAGTACTTC. Protein sequence: CASSLVPGASSREQYF.

The rearrangement joins TRBV5-1 to TRBJ2-3, with TRBD2 matching over 7 bases. The CDR3 consists of 16 residues. The J segment lost 1 base and the V segment lost 0 bases, leaving 5 bases of the junction unmatched. Germline V lookup: CDR1 SGHRS, CDR2 YFSETQ. CDR3 sequence: CASSLAGAGGTDTQYF. The CDR3 DNA follows: TGCGCCAGCAGCTTGGCCGGGGCGGGAGGCACAGATACGCAGTATTTT.

V and J are TRBV11-2 and TRBJ2-7; weak D call: TRBD1 (6 bases). CDR1 is SGHAT, CDR2 FQNNGV, per germline. The CDR3 sequence is 14 residues long. Trimming took 5 bases from V and 4 from J, leaving 15 bases between them. As DNA, the CDR3 is TGTGCCAGCAGCGCAGGGGCAGCTGGTTACGAGCAGTACTTC. Its translation is CASSAGAAGYEQYF. Based on the CDR3 plus reference TRBV11-2 and TRBJ2-7, the full variable domain is EAGVAQSPRYKIIEKRQSVAFWCNPISGHATLYWYQQILGQGPKLLIQFQNNGVVDDSQLPKDRFSAERLKGVDSTLKIQPAKLEDSAVYLCASSAGAAGYEQYFGPGTRLTVT.

The V gene is TRBV27, the J gene TRBJ2-7; D ambiguous. The germline CDR1 and CDR2 sequences are MNHEY and SMNVEV (reference sequence). This CDR3 is 13 amino acids long. Trimming left V 3 bases short and J 0 bases short, with 6 bases between. CDR3 sequence reads: CASSFRSSYEQYF. In DNA, the CDR3 is TGTGCCAGCAGTTTTCGTAGCTCCTACGAGCAGTACTTC.

The rearrangement joins TRBV15 to TRBJ2-3; the match to TRBD2 covers 8 bases. CDR1 is LNHNV and CDR2 is YYDKDF in the germline V gene (reference sequence). V shed 1 base and J 11 bases; nucleotides not matched to a gene: 8. This CDR3 is built from 14 residues. CDR3 region: CATSRGTGTREQYF. The CDR3 bases are TGTGCCACCAGCAGAGGGACCGGGACTAGAGAGCAGTATTTT.

The chain is built from TRBV5-1 and TRBJ2-1, with TRBD1 as a possible D gene (6 bases). The CDR3 is 15 residues long. The V and J ends lost 3 bases and 0 bases respectively, with 10 bases between them. Germline V gives CDR1 SGHRS, CDR2 YFSETQ. CDR3 DNA: TGCGCCAGCAGCTCGGACAGAAGCTCCTACAATGAGCAGTTCTTC. Residues: CASSSDRSSYNEQFF.

This rearrangement joins TRBV11-2 to TRBJ2-1; 10 nucleotides align to TRBD2. The germline V gene has CDR1 SGHAT and CDR2 FQNNGV. The junction had 3 bases not matched to a gene; V was cut back by 1 base and J by 6 bases. This CDR3 is 15 amino acids long. CDR3 in DNA: TGTGCCAGCAGCTTAGGCCTAGCGGGAGTCAATGAGCAGTTCTTC. It yields the protein CASSLGLAGVNEQFF.

The V and J genes are TRBV6-5 and TRBJ2-5; TRBD2 agrees at 9 bases. The CDR3 runs to 14 residues. Losses at the gene ends were 5 bases for V and 1 base for J; bases not matched to a gene: 2. Germline CDR1 MNHEY, CDR2 SVGAGI. The CDR3 sequence: CASSVAGAQETQYF. CDR3 bases: TGTGCCAGCAGTGTAGCGGGAGCCCAAGAGACCCAGTACTTC.

This clone was detected only a few times. The J gene is TRBJ2-7, the V gene TRBV13; 13 bases fit TRBD2. J lost 6 bases, V lost 5 bases, and 7 bases had no gene match. The germline gives CDR1 PRHDT, CDR2 FYEKMQ (reference sequence). The CDR3 is 15 amino acids. The CDR3 protein is CASSPQGLAGSEQYF. The CDR3 DNA is TGTGCCAGCAGCCCCCAGGGACTAGCGGGAAGCGAGCAGTACTTC.

The J gene is TRBJ2-7, the V gene TRBV5-6; no definite D call. CDR1 is SGHDT, CDR2 YYEEEE, per germline. Trimming removed 0 bases at V and 2 bases at J, with 12 bases between. The CDR3 consists of 15 residues. The CDR3 region is CASSLGLTETYEQYF. CDR3 coding DNA: TGTGCCAGCAGCTTGGGACTTACCGAGACCTACGAGCAGTACTTC.

This clone has a handful of counts. The genes are TRBV7-9 and TRBJ2-1; D assignment may be TRBD1 or TRBD2 (5 bases each). CDR1 and CDR2 from the germline V gene are SEHNR and FQNEAQ (reference sequence). CDR3 length: 13 amino acids. V was trimmed by 5 bases and J by 10 bases, leaving 15 bases between them. The DNA for the CDR3 is TGTGCCAGCAGCCCCTCAGGGAGCACCGAGCAGTTCTTC. Residues: CASSPSGSTEQFF.

The chain links TRBV29-1 to TRBJ1-4; 9 bases agree with TRBD1. Looked up from germline, CDR1 is SQVTM and CDR2 is ANQGSEA. Trimming removed 5 bases from V and 9 bases from J; junction bases left unmatched: 7. The CDR3 loop spans 13 amino acids. The DNA of the CDR3 is TGCAGCGTTCTCGGGACAGGGCCAAAAAAACTGTTTTTT. It is translated as CSVLGTGPKKLFF. The entire variable domain, with the rest obtained from reference TRBV29-1 and TRBJ1-4, is as follows: SAVISQKPSRDICQRGTSLTIQCQVDSQVTMMFWYRQQPGQSLTLIATANQGSEATYESGFVIDKFPISRPNLTFSTLTVSNMSPEDSSIYLCSVLGTGPKKLFFGSGTQLSVL.

Remarks on this clone: This specimen includes other DNA sequences encoding the same CDR3. V usage is TRBV6-5 and J usage is TRBJ2-1; D gene unclear. The CDR3 consists of 11 residues. V dropped 0 bases and J dropped 6 bases, with 0 bases sitting between them. The V gene's germline CDR1 is MNHEY and CDR2 SVGAGI. CDR3: CASSYSNEQFF. The CDR3 bases are TGTGCCAGCAGTTACTCCAATGAGCAGTTCTTC.

This clone was detected only a few times. The V gene is TRBV19, the J gene TRBJ2-1, with TRBD1 matching over 9 bases. From germline, CDR1 is LNHDA and CDR2 SQIVND (reference sequence). The J segment lost 9 bases and the V segment lost 8 bases, leaving 17 bases of the junction unmatched. The CDR3 runs 16 residues. The CDR3 nucleotides are TGTGCCAGTCGTGCCCCGACCGGGACAGGGAGGGGTGAGCAGTTCTTC. This encodes CASRAPTGTGRGEQFF.

The chain employs TRBV27 and TRBJ2-5, with 9 positions matching TRBD1. V lost 9 bases to trimming and J lost 6 bases; unmatched junction nucleotides: 5. The CDR3 extends over 12 amino acids. Germline V gives CDR1 MNHEY, CDR2 SMNVEV (reference sequence). The CDR3 nucleotides read TGTGCCAGTACAGACAGGGGGAAGACCCAGTACTTC. It encodes CASTDRGKTQYF.

The chain couples TRBV28 to TRBJ2-7; D is unclear. The CDR3 is made up of 10 amino acids. The V gene lost 5 bases and the J gene lost 7 bases, with 6 bases spanning the gap. The germline V gene has CDR1 MDHEN and CDR2 SYDVKM. The CDR3 DNA reads TGTGCCAGCAGTATTACAGAGCAGTACTTC. Its protein is CASSITEQYF.